Listed below are T cell receptor beta chains from one sample, sequenced in a study of blood T cells in healthy people across ages. In TCRdb, the 5' RACE reads were re-called with MiXCR into one record per CDR3 protein. The table lists hundreds of thousands of distinct CDR3 sequences, 44% of them singletons. Sample: blood. The receptor source for this set is a man aged 60-69 years in good health. CDR3s include the opening cysteine and the closing phenylalanine or tryptophan. Each record gives: J gene, clone size, V gene, D gene, CDR3 protein, CDR3 DNA. The D gene is left open where the match is weak. Not all rows give a size; the values are once, few, many and, for expanded clones, a class.

J: TRBJ2-7; size: few; V: TRBV13; D: .; CDR3: CASRTRSSYEQYF; DNA: TGTGCCAGCAGGACTAGGTCCTCCTACGAGCAGTACTTC
J: TRBJ1-2; size: few; V: TRBV10-3; D: .; CDR3: CAIRKGTDLYGYTF; DNA: TGTGCCATCAGAAAGGGGACTGACCTCTATGGCTACACCTTC
J: TRBJ2-2; size: .; V: TRBV7-8; D: .; CDR3: CASSLARLGNTGELFF; DNA: TGTGCCAGCAGCTTAGCTCGTTTAGGGAACACCGGGGAGCTGTTTTTT
J: TRBJ1-4; size: .; V: TRBV4-1; D: .; CDR3: CASSPTPYANEKLFF; DNA: TGCGCCAGCAGCCCCACACCGTATGCTAATGAAAAACTGTTTTTT
J: TRBJ1-2; size: many; V: TRBV12-3/TRBV12-4; D: TRBD1; CDR3: CASSLQGATQGYTF; DNA: TGTGCCAGCAGTTTACAGGGGGCGACGCAAGGCTACACCTTC
J: TRBJ2-1; size: .; V: TRBV6-2/TRBV6-3; D: TRBD2; CDR3: CASSYSPLAGVYNEQFF; DNA: TGTGCCAGCAGTTACTCACCCCTAGCGGGTGTTTACAATGAGCAGTTCTTC
J: TRBJ2-6; size: few; V: TRBV28; D: .; CDR3: CATGRHGANVLTF; DNA: TGTGCCACCGGTCGACATGGGGCCAACGTCCTGACTTTC
J: TRBJ2-3; size: .; V: TRBV21-1; D: .; CDR3: CASSKNGAGGPNFGADTQYF; DNA: TGTGCCAGCAGCAAAAATGGAGCGGGGGGGCCTAATTTCGGGGCAGATACGCAGTATTTT
J: TRBJ2-1; size: few; V: TRBV14; D: TRBD2; CDR3: CASSQDRSGASGGAREQFF; DNA: TGTGCCAGCAGCCAAGATCGTTCGGGAGCTAGCGGGGGGGCCCGTGAGCAGTTCTTC
J: TRBJ2-5; size: .; V: TRBV20-1; D: TRBD2; CDR3: CSARELGLAGPFQETQYF; DNA: TGCAGTGCTAGAGAATTGGGACTAGCGGGCCCATTCCAAGAGACCCAGTACTTC
J: TRBJ2-3; size: few; V: TRBV7-2; D: TRBD1; CDR3: CASGLGGLSTDTQYF; DNA: TGTGCCAGCGGCCTAGGGGGCCTGAGTACAGATACGCAGTATTTT
J: TRBJ1-1; size: .; V: TRBV12-3/TRBV12-4; D: TRBD1; CDR3: CASRGDRGGNTEAFF; DNA: TGTGCCAGCAGGGGGGACAGGGGCGGGAACACTGAAGCTTTCTTT
J: TRBJ2-7; size: .; V: TRBV7-8; D: .; CDR3: CASSVARGSEQYF; DNA: TGTGCCAGCAGCGTCGCAAGGGGATCCGAGCAGTACTTC
J: TRBJ2-5; size: few; V: TRBV29-1; D: .; CDR3: CSVRGFQETQYF; DNA: TGCAGCGTTCGGGGGTTCCAAGAGACCCAGTACTTC
J: TRBJ1-6; size: .; V: TRBV20-1; D: .; CDR3: CSASRGTENSPLHF; DNA: TGCAGTGCTAGCCGAGGGACCGAAAATTCACCCCTCCACTTT
J: TRBJ2-1; size: .; V: TRBV30; D: TRBD2; CDR3: CAWTRAGLNNEQFF; DNA: TGTGCCTGGACCAGAGCGGGGTTGAACAATGAGCAGTTCTTC
J: TRBJ1-2; size: .; V: TRBV11-2; D: .; CDR3: CASSLPSQGYGYTF; DNA: TGTGCCAGCAGCTTACCTTCTCAGGGTTATGGCTACACCTTC
J: TRBJ2-5; size: .; V: TRBV3-1; D: TRBD2; CDR3: CASSQGLLAGASMMETQYF; DNA: TGTGCCAGCAGCCAAGGACTACTAGCGGGGGCATCCATGATGGAGACCCAGTACTTC
J: TRBJ2-7; size: few; V: TRBV7-3; D: TRBD1; CDR3: CASSTRQGMVYEQYF; DNA: TGTGCCAGCAGCACACGACAGGGAATGGTCTACGAGCAGTACTTC
J: TRBJ1-4; size: once; V: TRBV5-1; D: .; CDR3: CASSPGEEQGANEKLFF; DNA: TGCGCCAGCAGCCCCGGGGAGGAACAGGGAGCTAATGAAAAACTGTTTTTT
J: TRBJ2-3; size: .; V: TRBV5-1; D: TRBD1; CDR3: CASSRGQGLSTDTQYF; DNA: TGCGCCAGCAGCCGTGGACAGGGGTTAAGCACAGATACGCAGTATTTT
J: TRBJ1-5; size: .; V: TRBV6-1; D: .; CDR3: CASSELTYSSQPQHF; DNA: TGTGCCAGCAGTGAATTGACATATAGCAGTCAGCCCCAGCATTTT
J: TRBJ2-5; size: few; V: TRBV12-3/TRBV12-4; D: TRBD2; CDR3: CASSTGLAGQETQYF; DNA: TGTGCCAGCAGCACGGGACTAGCGGGACAAGAGACCCAGTACTTC
J: TRBJ2-5; size: few; V: TRBV27; D: TRBD2; CDR3: CASSPRVAGDRRETQYF; DNA: TGTGCCAGCAGTCCCCGGGTAGCGGGGGACCGACGAGAGACCCAGTACTTC
J: TRBJ1-4; size: .; V: TRBV6-6; D: TRBD1; CDR3: CASRTRDRGLTNEKLFF; DNA: TGTGCCAGCAGGACGAGGGACAGGGGGTTAACTAATGAAAAACTGTTTTTT
J: TRBJ1-4; size: .; V: TRBV7-2; D: TRBD1; CDR3: CASSSFPFSRQGVENEKLFF; DNA: TGTGCCAGCAGCTCTTTCCCCTTTTCGAGACAGGGGGTTGAGAATGAAAAACTGTTTTTT
J: TRBJ2-7; size: few; V: TRBV7-9; D: .; CDR3: CASSLEAGAPYEQYF; DNA: TGTGCCAGCAGCTTAGAGGCAGGGGCCCCCTACGAGCAGTACTTC
J: TRBJ1-1; size: .; V: TRBV20-1; D: .; CDR3: CSAREDGYTEAFF; DNA: TGCAGTGCTAGAGAGGACGGCTACACTGAAGCTTTCTTT
J: TRBJ2-5; size: .; V: TRBV24-1; D: .; CDR3: CATSDWRGDRENKKTQYF; DNA: TGTGCCACCAGTGATTGGCGGGGGGACAGGGAGAATAAGAAGACCCAGTACTTC
J: TRBJ2-7; size: few; V: TRBV6-2/TRBV6-3; D: TRBD1; CDR3: CASSSERDRVNEQYF; DNA: TGTGCCAGCAGTTCCGAACGAGACAGGGTCAACGAGCAGTACTTC
J: TRBJ2-5; size: once; V: TRBV5-1; D: .; CDR3: CASSWDNEQYF; DNA: TGCGCCAGCAGCTGGGACAATGAGCAGTACTTC
J: TRBJ2-5; size: few; V: TRBV9; D: TRBD2; CDR3: CASSVRSGGQETQYF; DNA: TGTGCCAGCAGCGTGAGGTCGGGGGGCCAAGAGACCCAGTACTTC
J: TRBJ1-1; size: .; V: TRBV5-6; D: .; CDR3: CASSFPRDHMNTEAFF; DNA: TGTGCCAGCAGCTTCCCCAGGGACCATATGAACACTGAAGCTTTCTTT
J: TRBJ2-5; size: .; V: TRBV12-3/TRBV12-4; D: TRBD2; CDR3: CASSLVTSGIETQYF; DNA: TGTGCCAGCAGTTTAGTGACTAGCGGGATAGAGACCCAGTACTTC
J: TRBJ2-4; size: once; V: TRBV6-2/TRBV6-3; D: .; CDR3: CASRGVGGAENIQYF; DNA: TGTGCCAGCAGAGGAGTAGGGGGGGCCGAGAACATTCAGTACTTC
J: TRBJ2-7; size: few; V: TRBV30; D: .; CDR3: CAWNGGLAPYEQYF; DNA: TGTGCCTGGAATGGGGGCCTGGCCCCCTACGAGCAGTACTTC
J: TRBJ2-7; size: .; V: TRBV7-2; D: TRBD2; CDR3: CASSLGSGTRSEQYF; DNA: TGTGCCAGCAGCTTAGGTAGCGGGACGCGAAGCGAGCAGTACTTC
J: TRBJ1-2; size: .; V: TRBV13; D: .; CDR3: CASSLGTGGHGYTF; DNA: TGTGCCAGCAGCTTAGGGACCGGAGGACATGGCTACACCTTC
J: TRBJ1-6; size: few; V: TRBV11-2; D: .; CDR3: CASSLELGPLHF; DNA: TGTGCCAGCAGCTTAGAACTTGGACCCCTCCACTTT
J: TRBJ2-3; size: .; V: TRBV9; D: TRBD2; CDR3: CASSVSVGGGADTQYF; DNA: TGTGCCAGCAGCGTATCCGTCGGGGGGGGGGCGGATACGCAGTATTTT
J: TRBJ2-4; size: few; V: TRBV4-1; D: TRBD1; CDR3: CASSQDTRQGALAKNIQYF; DNA: TGCGCCAGCAGCCAAGATACGCGACAGGGGGCACTGGCCAAAAACATTCAGTACTTC
J: TRBJ1-2; size: few; V: TRBV20-1; D: .; CDR3: CSASQVLPSYGYTF; DNA: TGCAGTGCTAGTCAGGTACTCCCGAGCTATGGCTACACCTTC
J: TRBJ2-1; size: .; V: TRBV10-3; D: TRBD2; CDR3: CAIGGTSGNEQFF; DNA: TGTGCCATCGGTGGGACTAGCGGGAATGAGCAGTTCTTC
J: TRBJ2-7; size: .; V: TRBV6-1; D: .; CDR3: CASSEGAGRAYEQYF; DNA: TGTGCCAGCAGTGAAGGTGCGGGGCGGGCCTACGAGCAGTACTTC
J: TRBJ2-1; size: .; V: TRBV5-1; D: .; CDR3: CASSPAPASSYNEQFF; DNA: TGCGCCAGCAGCCCAGCCCCGGCCAGCTCCTACAATGAGCAGTTCTTC
J: TRBJ1-1; size: few; V: TRBV7-2; D: .; CDR3: CASSSRNRESYTEAFF; DNA: TGTGCCAGCAGCTCCCGTAACAGGGAATCCTACACTGAAGCTTTCTTT
J: TRBJ2-1; size: few; V: TRBV3-1; D: .; CDR3: CASSQDQGSRRNEQFF; DNA: TGTGCCAGCAGCCAAGATCAGGGTTCAAGGAGGAATGAGCAGTTCTTC
J: TRBJ2-7; size: once; V: TRBV7-2; D: .; CDR3: CASSLEWGRNEQYF; DNA: TGTGCCAGCAGCTTAGAATGGGGGCGGAACGAGCAGTACTTC
J: TRBJ2-7; size: .; V: TRBV7-2; D: TRBD1; CDR3: CASSPGQGGGEQYF; DNA: TGTGCCAGCAGCCCGGGACAGGGAGGGGGTGAGCAGTACTTC
J: TRBJ2-7; size: once; V: TRBV7-2; D: .; CDR3: CASSFSPSSYEQYF; DNA: TGTGCCAGCAGTTTCAGCCCTAGCTCCTACGAGCAGTACTTC
J: TRBJ2-3; size: .; V: TRBV4-3; D: .; CDR3: CASSPLGGYTQYF; DNA: TGCGCCAGCAGTCCCCTTGGGGGATATACGCAGTATTTT